The rows below give T cell receptor beta chains drawn from one sample of a study of T cell responses to AZD1222 COVID-19 vaccine. TCRdb's copy holds only in-frame clones and misses some; the assay was immunoSEQ multiplex PCR. The table lists 100,000 or so clones, just over 90% of them singletons. Sequences were derived from peripheral blood, sampled on day 0 of AZD1222 vaccination. These receptors were taken from an adult in good health. Both conserved end residues are part of each CDR3. Each record gives: clone size, J gene, D gene, V gene, CDR3 DNA, CDR3 protein. The D gene is left open where the match is weak. Size is stated for part of the rows, as once, few or many counts, or as a class when the clone is expanded.

-,TRBJ1-1,TRBD1,TRBV5-5,TGTGCCAGCAGCTTGACAGGGGGCGAGAACACTGAAGCTTTCTTT,CASSLTGGENTEAFF
-,TRBJ1-3,-,TRBV28,TGTGCCAGCAGCCGTCTGGGGGGGGAAAACACCATATATTTT,CASSRLGGENTIYF
once,TRBJ2-7,TRBD1,TRBV5-1,TGCGCCAGCAGCGGACAGGGTCAGATTTACGAGCAGTACTTC,CASSGQGQIYEQYF
-,TRBJ2-1,TRBD2,TRBV6-5,TGTGCCAGCAGTTACACGCGGGGGGACCTCAATGAGCAGTTCTTC,CASSYTRGDLNEQFF
-,TRBJ2-2,TRBD2,TRBV7-9,TGTGCCAGCAGCGTATCTAGCGGGGGGGCCCGGGACACCGGGGAGCTGTTTTTT,CASSVSSGGARDTGELFF
-,TRBJ1-5,-,TRBV6-1,TGTGCCAGCAGGGAAGGAGGAGATCAGCCCCAGCATTTT,CASREGGDQPQHF
-,TRBJ2-2,-,TRBV12-3/TRBV12-4,TGTGCCAGCAGACTCACCGGGGAGCTGTTTTTT,CASRLTGELFF
-,TRBJ1-6,-,TRBV3-1/TRBV3-2,TGTGCCAGCAGCCAAAACCCGGGGGAATTTCGGTATTCACCCCTCCACTTT,CASSQNPGEFRYSPLHF
-,TRBJ2-3,-,TRBV3-1/TRBV3-2,TGTGCCAGCAGCTTACAGGGTAACACAGATACGCAGTATTTT,CASSLQGNTDTQYF
few,TRBJ1-1,-,TRBV19,TGTGCCAGTAGTAGAAGTCAGAACACTGAAGCTTTCTTT,CASSRSQNTEAFF
-,TRBJ1-1,-,TRBV6-5,TGTGCCAGCACCCAGGAGGCCGTGGTCACTGAAGCTTTCTTT,CASTQEAVVTEAFF
-,TRBJ2-7,-,TRBV5-6,TGTGCCAGCAGCCCTCGGACGGATTCTTACGAGCAGTACTTC,CASSPRTDSYEQYF
-,TRBJ2-1,TRBD2,TRBV14,TGTGCCAGCAGCCCACTAGCGGGGGCCTACAATGAGCAGTTCTTC,CASSPLAGAYNEQFF
few,TRBJ1-5,-,TRBV2,TGTGCCAGCAGTAAGGGGAGGGATCAGCCCCAGCATTTT,CASSKGRDQPQHF
-,TRBJ1-2,-,TRBV5-4,TGTGCCAGCAGCTTGGGTGGAGGGGATGGCTACACCTTC,CASSLGGGDGYTF
-,TRBJ1-6,TRBD1,TRBV10-3,TGTGCCATCAGCCCCGGGACAGGGGATAATTCACCCCTCCACTTT,CAISPGTGDNSPLHF
-,TRBJ1-5,-,TRBV9,TGTGCCAGCAGCGCGCGGGGTGACGGGCTCGAGCCCCAGCATTTT,CASSARGDGLEPQHF
-,TRBJ2-1,TRBD2,TRBV5-4,TGTGCCAGCAGTCGCACTAGCGGGGGGGGAAATGAGCAGTTCTTC,CASSRTSGGGNEQFF
-,TRBJ1-2,-,TRBV10-3,TGTGCCATCTTCGGGCTCTATGGCTACACCTTC,CAIFGLYGYTF
-,TRBJ1-5,TRBD1,TRBV19,TGTGCCAGTAGTCTCACCCTACAGGGGGCGGGGCAGCCCCAGCATTTT,CASSLTLQGAGQPQHF
-,TRBJ2-1,TRBD1,TRBV5-1,TGCGCCAGCAGCTTGGGACAGGGGGCGGGCAACGAGCAGTTCTTC,CASSLGQGAGNEQFF
-,TRBJ2-7,-,TRBV29-1,TGCAGCGTTGCTACGAGCTCCTACGAGCAGTACTTC,CSVATSSYEQYF
-,TRBJ1-4,-,TRBV6-5,TGTGCCAGCAGTCTACAGGAAGGTGAAAAACTGTTTTTT,CASSLQEGEKLFF
-,TRBJ1-1,-,TRBV9,TGTGCCAGCAGCGTAGCTACGGGGTCCGGGAGTGGCACTGAAGCTTTCTTT,CASSVATGSGSGTEAFF
-,TRBJ1-1,TRBD1,TRBV6-5,TGTGCCAGCAGGTCAGGGGGGAACACTGAAGCTTTCTTT,CASRSGGNTEAFF
-,TRBJ2-2,-,TRBV7-2,TGTGCCAGCAGCTTCCAGAATGCCGGGGAGCTGTTTTTT,CASSFQNAGELFF
-,TRBJ2-3,TRBD2,TRBV7-2,TGTGCCAGCAGCTTAGACTTAGCGGGGGGGAGCACAGATACGCAGTATTTT,CASSLDLAGGSTDTQYF
few,TRBJ2-2,-,TRBV2,TGTGCCAGCAGCCCCCAGGGATTAACCGGGGAGCTGTTTTTT,CASSPQGLTGELFF
few,TRBJ1-1,-,TRBV28,TGTGCCAGCAAACCCGGGACGGTAACTGAAGCTTTCTTT,CASKPGTVTEAFF
-,TRBJ2-1,-,TRBV19,TGTGCCAGTAGACAGAAAACCTACAATGAGCAGTTCTTC,CASRQKTYNEQFF
-,TRBJ1-2,TRBD1,TRBV27,TGTGCCAGCAGTTCCCGACAGGGTGGGGACTATGGCTACACCTTC,CASSSRQGGDYGYTF
-,TRBJ1-5,TRBD1,TRBV19,TGTGCCAGTAGATTACAGGGGTTTCAGCCCCAGCATTTT,CASRLQGFQPQHF
-,TRBJ1-1,TRBD1,TRBV10-3,TGTGCCATCGGACAGGGTGGCACTGAAGCTTTCTTT,CAIGQGGTEAFF
-,TRBJ2-7,-,TRBV4-2,TGTGCCAGCAGCCAAGATCTACAGGGCGGGAGTTACGAGCAGTACTTC,CASSQDLQGGSYEQYF
-,TRBJ1-2,-,TRBV7-9,TGTGCCAGCAGCTTAAGTCTGAACTATGGCTACACCTTC,CASSLSLNYGYTF
once,TRBJ2-3,-,TRBV5-4,TGTGCCAGCAGCTTGGCGGTAGCCCCCCGGACGGATACGCAGTATTTT,CASSLAVAPRTDTQYF
-,TRBJ1-1,-,TRBV11-3,TGTGCCAGCAGCTTCGGCAGGGCCACTGAAGTTTTCTTT,CASSFGRATEVFF
-,TRBJ1-1,-,TRBV5-1,TGCGCCAGCAGCCCGGACCCGCCGAACACTGAAGCTTTCTTT,CASSPDPPNTEAFF
-,TRBJ1-2,-,TRBV28,TGTGCCAGCAGTTTGGAGGACTCCTATGGCTACACCTTC,CASSLEDSYGYTF
-,TRBJ2-1,-,TRBV24-1,TGTGCCACCAGTGGAGGAACAGGGACATACAATGAGCAGTTCTTC,CATSGGTGTYNEQFF
-,TRBJ2-1,-,TRBV10-3,TGTGCCATCAGTGAGCGGGGGCTGCAGTTCTTC,CAISERGLQFF
-,TRBJ2-5,TRBD2,TRBV13,TGTGCCAGCAGCGATACTAGCGGGTATGGAGAGACCCAGTACTTC,CASSDTSGYGETQYF
once,TRBJ1-2,-,TRBV5-1,TGCGCCAGCAGCTTCCCAAATCTGGACTATGGCTACACCTTC,CASSFPNLDYGYTF
-,TRBJ1-5,TRBD1,TRBV28,TGTGCCAGCAGACCGACAGGGATCTATCAGCCCCAGCATTTT,CASRPTGIYQPQHF
-,TRBJ1-2,-,TRBV12-3/TRBV12-4,TGTGCCAGCAGTCAGTATACTTATGGCTACACCTTC,CASSQYTYGYTF
-,TRBJ2-7,TRBD1,TRBV19,TGTGCCAGTAGTCTCGGACAGGGGACGGCCGAGCAGTACTTC,CASSLGQGTAEQYF
medium-sized,TRBJ1-1,-,TRBV28,TGTGCCAGCAGTGGCCCCGGGTCTCCCACGCCCGAATTCTACACTGAAGCTTTCTTT,CASSGPGSPTPEFYTEAFF
-,TRBJ1-5,TRBD1,TRBV6-5,TGTGCCAGCCGGGACAGGGAGAGGAGACAGCCCCAGCATTTT,CASRDRERRQPQHF
-,TRBJ2-3,-,TRBV6-2/TRBV6-3,TGTGCCAGCAGTTACGGGACTCGCACAGATACGCAGTATTTT,CASSYGTRTDTQYF
-,TRBJ1-2,-,TRBV6-4,TGTGCCAGCATGTTAGGGTTTAAGTATGGCTACACCTTC,CASMLGFKYGYTF
-,TRBJ2-1,-,TRBV28,TGTGCCAGCAGCCTACTAGCCTCACTCTCCTACAATGAGCAGTTCTTC,CASSLLASLSYNEQFF
-,TRBJ1-4,-,TRBV12-3/TRBV12-4,TGTGCCAGCACCCGGAGTCCCGCAAAACTGTTTTTT,CASTRSPAKLFF
-,TRBJ2-1,-,TRBV6-5,TGTGCCAGCAGTTCGGAACAGAAATACAATGAGCAGTTCTTC,CASSSEQKYNEQFF
-,TRBJ1-2,TRBD1,TRBV27,TGTGCCAGCAGTTTATCCTTCTCACAGGGGGCCGAGTTGAACTATGGCTACACCTTC,CASSLSFSQGAELNYGYTF
-,TRBJ2-7,-,TRBV5-6,TGTGCCAGCAGCCATCGCCCACCGATGAGATCCTACGAGCAGTACTTC,CASSHRPPMRSYEQYF
-,TRBJ1-4,-,TRBV7-6,TGTGCCAGCAGCTCGGACGGAGTGATTAATGAAAAACTGTTTTTT,CASSSDGVINEKLFF
-,TRBJ1-4,-,TRBV5-1,TGCGCCAGCAGCTTGGGTGGTTGGGGCAGCGAAAAACTGTTTTTT,CASSLGGWGSEKLFF
-,TRBJ2-1,-,TRBV7-3,TGTGCCAGCAGCTTACGCCGGGACCCGAGCAATGAGCAGTTCTTC,CASSLRRDPSNEQFF
-,TRBJ1-5,TRBD1,TRBV6-1,TGTGCCAGCAGTGAAGTGCGCGCCGGGACAGGCAGTCAGCCCCAGCATTTT,CASSEVRAGTGSQPQHF
-,TRBJ2-2,TRBD2,TRBV28,TGTGCCAGCAGTTTAGCGGGGGCGAACACCGGGGAGCTGTTTTTT,CASSLAGANTGELFF